These 3 T cell receptor beta chains were all obtained from the same sample, sequenced in a study of quantifying T cell responses using KT2 cells (dated by TCRdb to about 2017). Regarding the complete study: RNA was DNase-treated and reverse transcribed with TCR alpha and beta constant-region primers, mostly using SuperScript III.

The library came from UMI-ligation and nested PCR. Reads for this sample came from an Illumina MiSeq. T4 RNA ligase 1 was used to ligate a single-stranded oligonucleotide containing the Illumina SP2 sequence and a UMI to the 3' end of the cDNA. PCR1 consisted of roughly 4 cycles (98 degrees C 15 s, 69 degrees C 30 s, 72 degrees C 40 s), and for the beta primer an equimolar mix of RC1.1 and RC1.2 was used to cover TRBC1 and TRBC2. The public reads were reanalyzed by TCRdb: fastp trimming at Q25, MiXCR alignment, in-frame beta chains only. Identical CDR3 proteins give one entry, which carries the most common genes and DNA. The sample contains around 35,000 distinct CDR3 sequences, about 9.3% of them found a single time. The ten largest clones represent more than 9.5% of the sample. Input material: PBMCs spiked with cells of the T cell clone KT2. These receptors were collected from a human donor.

V usage is TRBV20-1 and J usage is TRBJ1-2; D call uncertain. Germline V gives CDR1 DFQATT, CDR2 SNEGSKA (reference sequence). The CDR3 sequence is 14 residues long. With 1 base removed from V and 5 bases from J, the gap between germline ends came to 14 bases. CDR3 DNA sequence: TGCAGTGCTAGAGTACCCCACGACACATATGGCTACACCTTC. Translated, it gives CSARVPHDTYGYTF.

This chain uses TRBV19 with TRBJ1-2; the D gene is possibly TRBD1 (5 bases). V lost 6 bases and J 4 bases, leaving 21 bases between the germline ends. Germline-derived CDR1 and CDR2 are LNHDA and SQIVND (reference sequence). The CDR3 length is 16 residues. The CDR3 here is CASSLRDGLIPYGYTF. The CDR3 DNA reads as TGTGCCAGTAGCCTCCGGGACGGCCTGATTCCCTATGGCTACACCTTC.

This chain connects TRBV20-1 to TRBJ1-6; TRBD1 matches at 7 bases. The CDR3 has 13 amino acids. From germline, CDR1 is DFQATT and CDR2 SNEGSKA (reference sequence). The ends lost 0 bases at V and 9 bases at J; junction bases unmatched: 2. The CDR3 nucleotides read TGCAGTGCTAGAGAACAGGGGACTTCACCCCTCCACTTT. Residues: CSAREQGTSPLHF.